The 5 T cell receptor beta chains in this list originate from one sample, sequenced in a study of shared T cell receptors in the human thymus. Method: immunoSEQ multiplex PCR; TCRdb's copy keeps in-frame clones and lacks some. The repertoire holds some 760,000 clones, 75% to 90% seen once, with roughly 0.01% in the top ten. This same sample was also taken into another study, of human thymus T cells.

Sequencing was done on a sample of thymocytes. The receptors come from a girl under three years old with a congenital heart defect.

The CDR3 reads CASTPYRNQPQHF. In DNA, the CDR3 is TGTGCCAGCACCCCGTACAGGAATCAGCCCCAGCATTTT. This rearrangement joins TRBV6-1 to TRBJ1-5; D might be TRBD1 (5 bases). Deletions cut 7 bases from V and 4 bases from J, with 11 bases between. Germline V gene data show CDR1 as MNHNS and CDR2 as SASEGT. This CDR3 is built from 13 residues.

This clone was found once. This chain links TRBV10-3 with TRBJ2-2; 11 nucleotides align to TRBD2. Germline V gene lookup returns CDR1 ENHRY and CDR2 SYGVKD. V was pared by 0 bases and J by 0 bases, with 12 bases of the junction left unmatched. This CDR3 is 21 amino acids long. The CDR3 DNA sequence: TGTGCCATCAGTGAGTCGAGTCATATGGCTAGCGGGGGGCCGAACACCGGGGAGCTGTTTTTT. Its protein is CAISESSHMASGGPNTGELFF.

The chain uses TRBV6-6 and TRBJ1-2; 7 nucleotides align to TRBD1. Germline V gives CDR1 MNHNY, CDR2 SVGAGI (reference sequence). The V gene end was trimmed by 5 bases and the J gene end by 4 bases; junction bases not matched to a gene: 10. The CDR3 covers 15 residues. The CDR3 coding sequence is TGTGCCAGCAGTACCGATCGACAGGGTCCCTATGGCTACACCTTC. It is translated as CASSTDRQGPYGYTF.

This clone has only one observation. CDR3 in amino acids: CASSFFKGTDTQYF. CDR3 bases: TGTGCCAGCAGCTTCTTCAAGGGGACAGATACGCAGTATTTT. The genes are TRBV7-2 and TRBJ2-3; TRBD1 might be the D (5 bases). Germline lookup yields CDR1 SGHTA and CDR2 FQGNSA. The CDR3 totals 14 residues. V was clipped by 3 bases and J by 3 bases, with 10 bases between them.

V usage is TRBV4-3 and J usage is TRBJ1-5; maybe TRBD1 (6 bases). Trimming removed 1 base from V and 0 bases from J, with 16 bases in between. There are 18 residues in the CDR3. Germline CDR1 reads LGHNA; CDR2 reads YSLEER. CDR3 sequence reads: CASSQGTADLYSNQPQHF. The CDR3, as DNA: TGCGCCAGCAGCCAAGGGACAGCGGACCTGTATAGCAATCAGCCCCAGCATTTT.